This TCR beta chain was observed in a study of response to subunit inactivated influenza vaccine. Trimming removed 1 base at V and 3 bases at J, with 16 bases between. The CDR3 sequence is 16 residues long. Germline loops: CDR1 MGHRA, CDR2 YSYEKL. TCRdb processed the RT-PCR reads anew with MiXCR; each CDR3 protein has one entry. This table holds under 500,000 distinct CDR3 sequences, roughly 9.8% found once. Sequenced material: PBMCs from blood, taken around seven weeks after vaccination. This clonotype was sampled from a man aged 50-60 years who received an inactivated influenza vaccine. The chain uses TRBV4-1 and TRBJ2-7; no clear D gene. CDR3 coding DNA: TGCGCCAGCAGCCAAGTTGGGCGGACCCGAGACTACGAGCAGTACTTC. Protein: CASSQVGRTRDYEQYF.